The entry below describes one T cell receptor (beta chain). Original methodology: Amplified reference gene primers provided the basis for estimating nucleated cell counts. TCRdb's copy holds only in-frame clones and misses some; the assay was immunoSEQ multiplex PCR. The D gene and trimming were derived from the DNA, and the V and J assignments and clone size from that table. The sample holds some 23,000 clones; around 90% are singletons and the top ten take under 20%. This CDR3 region has 16 residues. J was trimmed by 2 bases and V by 0 bases; bases with no gene match: 4. The V gene's germline CDR1 is MNHNY and CDR2 SVGAGI (reference sequence). The data originate from a study of blood T cell repertoires in COVID-19. In the study overall: From T cells, B-cell-depleted T cells, or PBMCs came the material, which was cDNA or gDNA.

The V and J genes are TRBV6-6 and TRBJ1-5, with TRBD1 matching 7 bases. Sequences were obtained from peripheral blood. The clonotype originates from a human donor in a cohort sampled during active COVID-19. The CDR3 is CASSYSGGAGNQPQHF. CDR3 in DNA: TGTGCCAGCAGTTACTCAGGGGGCGCGGGCAATCAGCCCCAGCATTTT.